A selection of T cell receptor beta chains follows, all from one sample in a study of blood T cell repertoires in COVID-19. Generated by immunoSEQ multiplex PCR, the TCRdb table keeps only in-frame clones and is missing some. The sample carries over 100,000 clones, 75% to 90% recorded once. Sequenced input: peripheral blood. All receptors derive from a human donor in a cohort sampled during active COVID-19. Both conserved end residues are part of each CDR3. Fields, in order: J gene, D gene, clone size, V gene, CDR3 DNA, CDR3 protein. D genes are given only for firm matches. A row's size may be missing; if present it is once, few, many or a size class.

>TRBJ2-1|-|-|TRBV2
TGTGCCAGCAGTGAGGAGCGGGCCCTCTACAATGAGCAGTTCTTC
CASSEERALYNEQFF
>TRBJ2-5|-|-|TRBV3-1/TRBV3-2
TGTGCCAGCAGCCAAGGTTGGAGCCCGGAGACCCAGTACTTC
CASSQGWSPETQYF
>TRBJ2-3|TRBD2|-|TRBV6-2/TRBV6-3
TGTGCCAGCAGTCTCCGGGCTAGCGGGGCCCAGGGGGAGCAGTATTTT
CASSLRASGAQGEQYF
>TRBJ2-3|-|-|TRBV19
TGTGCCAGTCGAAGAGGTAGCACAGATACGCAGTATTTT
CASRRGSTDTQYF
>TRBJ2-3|TRBD1|-|TRBV7-2
TGTGCCAGCAGCTTAAGGGGGCTTACAGATACGCAGTATTTT
CASSLRGLTDTQYF
>TRBJ1-3|TRBD1|-|TRBV7-9
TGTGCCAGCAGCTTGGAGGGGGCGAGGACCATATATTTT
CASSLEGARTIYF
>TRBJ2-1|-|-|TRBV7-2
TGTGCCAGCAGCTTAGAAGCGTCTAGTAGTGTTTTCTTC
CASSLEASSSVFF
>TRBJ2-5|TRBD2|-|TRBV3-1/TRBV3-2
TGTGCCAGCAGCCAAGGGGAAATTAGCGGGGGCGCCAGGGAGACCCAGTACTTC
CASSQGEISGGARETQYF
>TRBJ2-3|-|-|TRBV6-6
TGTGCCAGCAGTTACGTGGGGCTCTTCACAGATACGCAGTATTTT
CASSYVGLFTDTQYF
>TRBJ1-1|-|-|TRBV28
TGTGCCAGCAGTTTAAGAGTGCCGGTCAACACTGAAGCTTTCTTT
CASSLRVPVNTEAFF
>TRBJ2-7|TRBD1|-|TRBV3-1/TRBV3-2
TGTGCCAGCAGCCAAGATAGCCCACGGACAGGGCACTACGAGCAGTACTTC
CASSQDSPRTGHYEQYF
>TRBJ2-1|TRBD2|-|TRBV7-7
TGTGCTAGCAGCTCCCAAGCGGGGGGGCATAATGAGCAGTTCTTC
CASSSQAGGHNEQFF
>TRBJ1-3|TRBD1|-|TRBV7-6
TGTGCCAGCAGCCCCCACAGGGGGCAAGGAAACACCATATATTTT
CASSPHRGQGNTIYF
>TRBJ2-6|-|-|TRBV5-6
TGTGCCAGCAGCTTGGGTCTGCTTGAGGCTGGGGCCAACGTCCTGACTTTC
CASSLGLLEAGANVLTF
>TRBJ2-5|TRBD2|-|TRBV7-2
TGTGCCAGCAGCTTACAGCCGGGACTAGAAAAAGAGACCCAGTACTTC
CASSLQPGLEKETQYF
>TRBJ2-7|TRBD1|-|TRBV28
TGTGCCAGCAGTCCAACCGGGACAGCAGACTACGAGCAGTACTTC
CASSPTGTADYEQYF
>TRBJ1-5|TRBD1|-|TRBV7-9
TGTGCCAGCAGCTTAGAGGGGGCCAAAAGTCAGCCCCAGCATTTT
CASSLEGAKSQPQHF
>TRBJ2-7|-|-|TRBV19
TGTGCCAGTAGCCCGTTCAGGGGAGGGTCGCCGTACTTC
CASSPFRGGSPYF
>TRBJ1-2|-|-|TRBV4-3
TGCGCCAGCAGCCAAGATCCCGCAGGGGAAGGCTATGGCTACACCTTC
CASSQDPAGEGYGYTF
>TRBJ1-3|-|-|TRBV5-5
TGTGCCAGCAGCCCCCGAGGGCAGGGGATCTCTGGAAACACCATATATTTT
CASSPRGQGISGNTIYF
>TRBJ1-5|-|-|TRBV18
TGTGCCAGCTCGTCGGACGGGGATCAGCCCCAGCATTTT
CASSSDGDQPQHF
>TRBJ1-6|-|-|TRBV6-5
TGTGCCAGCAGAGCCGGCGGGCTGGGGTCACCCCTCCACTTT
CASRAGGLGSPLHF
>TRBJ2-1|-|once|TRBV2
TGTGCCAGCAGTGGGGACTCAAACAATGAGCAGTTCTTC
CASSGDSNNEQFF
>TRBJ2-1|-|-|TRBV6-2/TRBV6-3
TGTGCCAGCAGTTACTCGGAGACTTCCTACAATGAGCAGTTCTTC
CASSYSETSYNEQFF
>TRBJ2-2|-|-|TRBV19
TGTGCCAGTAGTACGATGACAAGGGGGAACACCGGGGAGCTGTTTTTT
CASSTMTRGNTGELFF
>TRBJ1-6|TRBD1|-|TRBV28
TGTGCCAGCAGCGGACAGGGGGTTACCTCACCCCTCCACTTT
CASSGQGVTSPLHF
>TRBJ1-1|-|-|TRBV2
TGTGCCAGCCAGACAGAGCCTAACACTGAAGCTTTCTTT
CASQTEPNTEAFF
>TRBJ2-7|TRBD1|-|TRBV3-1/TRBV3-2
TGTGCCAGGGAGGAGGACAGGACAATCAGCGAGCAGTACTTC
CAREEDRTISEQYF
>TRBJ1-3|-|-|TRBV28
TGTGCCAGCAGGACCGGGACAAACTCTGGAAACACCATATATTTT
CASRTGTNSGNTIYF
>TRBJ2-1|-|-|TRBV7-2
TGTGCCAGCAGTCTAGCCTTACCCCTGAGAGGACCGAATGAGCAGTTCTTC
CASSLALPLRGPNEQFF
>TRBJ1-1|TRBD1|once|TRBV5-1
TGCGCCAGCAGAACCGGGACAGGGGGAAACACTGAAGCTTTCTTT
CASRTGTGGNTEAFF
>TRBJ1-5|TRBD1|few|TRBV19
TGTGCCAGTAGTTGGGACAGGGCGCACAATCAGCCCCAGCATTTT
CASSWDRAHNQPQHF
>TRBJ1-2|-|-|TRBV5-4
TGTGCCAGCAGCTGGGGGGGCCAGGCGGCTAACTATGGCTACACCTTC
CASSWGGQAANYGYTF
>TRBJ2-1|TRBD2|once|TRBV6-5
TGTGCCACTACGTTGGCGGGGGGGTACCTTGAGCGGTTCTTC
CATTLAGGYLERFF
>TRBJ2-2|-|-|TRBV10-3
TGTGCCATCAGTTTCCCGACAGGATCGAACACCGGGGAGCTGTTTTTT
CAISFPTGSNTGELFF
>TRBJ2-1|-|-|TRBV6-5
TGTGCCGGATACAGGCCAAGCTCCTACAATGAGCAGTTCTTC
CAGYRPSSYNEQFF
>TRBJ1-5|-|few|TRBV2
TGTGCCAGCGGCCGCAGCCAGGGCGGTCAGCCCCAGCATTTT
CASGRSQGGQPQHF
>TRBJ1-1|-|few|TRBV4-2
TGTGCCAGCAGCCAAGAAACAACTGAAGCTTTCTTT
CASSQETTEAFF
>TRBJ2-2|-|-|TRBV5-6
TGTGCCAGCAGCGACGACTACGCCGGGGAGCTGTTTTTT
CASSDDYAGELFF
>TRBJ2-1|TRBD1|few|TRBV27
TGTGCCAGCAGTTTCCAACAGGGGCAGGGTGAGCAGTTCTTC
CASSFQQGQGEQFF
>TRBJ1-6|-|-|TRBV3-1/TRBV3-2
TGTGCCAGCAGCCTCGGATCCGGAGGGATGTATAATTCACCCCTCCACTTT
CASSLGSGGMYNSPLHF